This section outlines one T cell receptor (beta chain) sequence together with its context. Its antigen is unknown. Deletions cut 2 bases from V and 1 base from J, with 12 bases between. The CDR3 runs 16 residues. Per the germline V gene, CDR1 is LGHNA and CDR2 is YSLEER. The assay was immunoSEQ multiplex PCR, and TCRdb's table has in-frame clones only and misses some. Here the sample spans approximately 2,000,000 clones, approximately 90% being singletons. The data belong to a study of shared clonotypes between healthy human individuals. Overall study context: Those who served as donors were a couple of women and a few men between the ages of 18 and 49.

Study results and caveats: Blood was the sole source, and tissue repertoires probably differ. Sharing across four donors was highest in naive CD4 (roughly 5%) and lowest in memory CD8 (0.4%). Clonotype sharing among donors likely depends on sequencing depth.

The chain carries TRBV4-3 and TRBJ1-3; D unclear. The sequenced sample consisted of naive CD4+ T cells from PBMCs. Subset denoted: CD45RA+ positively selected. This clonotype was obtained from a man aged 18 to 29 in good health. Some clones in this sample may be carry-over from other donors' samples. The CDR3 protein is CASSQTPAGSGNTIYF. CDR3 coding DNA: TGCGCCAGCAGCCAAACCCCAGCAGGTTCTGGAAACACCATATATTTT.